The source of this TCR beta chain is a study of Graves' ophthalmopathy and Graves' hyperthyroidism. Study at large: Peripheral blood sampling occurred at initial diagnosis, before any treatment.

Amplifying from RNA transcripts, the study obtained TCR beta CDR3 regions. HTBI primers served in a first-round RT-PCR, which a second-round multiplex PCR followed. MiXCR was run by TCRdb on the multiplex PCR reads, yielding one entry per CDR3 protein. The sample consists of about 700,000 distinct CDR3 sequences, about 41% of them appearing once. General study results and limits: Most thyroid-expanded clonotypes exceeding 0.001 frequency were also found in blood.

In this cohort, patients with other autoimmune diseases, uncontrolled infections, pregnancy or lactation were excluded. From fresh peripheral blood, around 9.3 ml in volume, the PBMCs were obtained. The germline V gene has CDR1 SGHAT and CDR2 FQDESV (reference sequence). The CDR3 has 17 amino acids. J lost 4 bases, V lost 5 bases, and 9 bases had no gene match. This clonotype was seen a few times. Its antigen is currently unknown. The sample was peripheral blood. This TCR was sampled from an adult man with Graves' ophthalmopathy. The J gene is TRBJ2-7, the V gene TRBV11-1, with TRBD2 identical over 15 bases. CDR3 coding DNA: TGTGCCAGCAGCCCGCGGACTAGCGGGAGGGCCGCTTACGAGCAGTACTTC. It translates to CASSPRTSGRAAYEQYF.